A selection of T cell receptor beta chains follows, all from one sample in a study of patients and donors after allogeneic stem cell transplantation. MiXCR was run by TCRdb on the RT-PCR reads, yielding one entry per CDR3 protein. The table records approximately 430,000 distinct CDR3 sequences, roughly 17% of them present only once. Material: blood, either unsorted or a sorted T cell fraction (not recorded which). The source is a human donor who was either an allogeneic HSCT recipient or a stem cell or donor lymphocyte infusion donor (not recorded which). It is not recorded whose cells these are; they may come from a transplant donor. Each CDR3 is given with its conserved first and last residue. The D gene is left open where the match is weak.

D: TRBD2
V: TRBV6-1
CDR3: CASSVTGGPGNEQYF

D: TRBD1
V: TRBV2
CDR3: CASSERLDRYNEQFF

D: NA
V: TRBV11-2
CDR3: CASSLEVGQTYEQYF

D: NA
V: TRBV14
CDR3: CASSQPRNGEQFF

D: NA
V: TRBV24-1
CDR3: CATSDLVQETQYF

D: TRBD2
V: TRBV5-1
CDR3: CASSSQTSGGGGLNF

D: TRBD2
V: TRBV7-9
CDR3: CASSVRWGLSSEQFF

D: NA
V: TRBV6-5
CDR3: CASSYSRAVGQPQHF

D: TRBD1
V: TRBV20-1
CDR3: CSARDPQFPGQGAHGYGYTF

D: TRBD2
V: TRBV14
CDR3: CASSPLASGRPYEQYF

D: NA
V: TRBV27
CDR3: CASSLQGEAFF

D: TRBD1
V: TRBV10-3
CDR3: CAISESDWTGNTEAFF

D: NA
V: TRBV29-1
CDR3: CSVVEGPSWEQYF

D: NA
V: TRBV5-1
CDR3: CASSFGRASGNTEAFF

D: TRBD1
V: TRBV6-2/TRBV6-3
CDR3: CASTRWVGTGGEQYF

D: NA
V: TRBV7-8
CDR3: CASKGPPGDRYSTNEKLFF

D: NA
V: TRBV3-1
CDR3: CASSQAASPFSSYEQYF

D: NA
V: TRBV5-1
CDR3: CASSLQGSYEQYF

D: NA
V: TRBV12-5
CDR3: CASGQSSYEQYF

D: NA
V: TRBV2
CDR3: CASSLQTGSQYF

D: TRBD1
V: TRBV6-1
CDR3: CASSDPGQGDTEAFF

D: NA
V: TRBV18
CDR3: CASSPKTDTQYF

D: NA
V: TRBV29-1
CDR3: CSVNTARERGYTF

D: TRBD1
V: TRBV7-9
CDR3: CASSSTGTGISNIQYF

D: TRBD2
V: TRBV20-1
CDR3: CSARDRASGKGEQFF

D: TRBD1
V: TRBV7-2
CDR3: CASSPRTGINQPQHF

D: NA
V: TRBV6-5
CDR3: CASSYWGDMNTEAFF

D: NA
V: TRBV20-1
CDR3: CSAIPRSQLEAFF

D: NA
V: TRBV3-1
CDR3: CASSQAIGFRGELFF

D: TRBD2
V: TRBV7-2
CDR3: CASSGPGLAGVGMQYF

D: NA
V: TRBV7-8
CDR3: CASSLRGTQELFF

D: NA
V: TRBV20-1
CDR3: CSASLGGGVGYEQYF

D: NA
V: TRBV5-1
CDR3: CASSLEVTRNEKLFF

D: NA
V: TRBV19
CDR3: CASSIDWGMNEKLFF

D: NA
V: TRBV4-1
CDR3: CASSQVRGGELFF

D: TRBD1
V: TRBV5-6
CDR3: CASSLRDSLGNNEQFF

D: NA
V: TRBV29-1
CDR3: CSVLRAGKSNEQFF

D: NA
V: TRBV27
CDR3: CASSLSGAPVGGYTF

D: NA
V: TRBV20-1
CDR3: CSASVVFQETQYF

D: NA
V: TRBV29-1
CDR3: CSVEVGQAGYEQYF

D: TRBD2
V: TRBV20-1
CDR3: CSARDGTSGRSSYNEQFF

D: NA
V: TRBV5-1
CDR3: CASSSNPIGLNTGELFF

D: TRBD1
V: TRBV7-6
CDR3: CASSLDGRRNRDRVTYEQYF

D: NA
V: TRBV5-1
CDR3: CASSLRGQNTEAFF

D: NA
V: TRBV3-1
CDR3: CASSPRLGNSPLHF

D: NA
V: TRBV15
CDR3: CATSRGKGQGSPLHF

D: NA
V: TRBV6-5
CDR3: CASSYGGNMRGEKLFF

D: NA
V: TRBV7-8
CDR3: CASSQKAGTEAFF

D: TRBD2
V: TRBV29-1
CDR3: CSVLGLAGGNEQFF

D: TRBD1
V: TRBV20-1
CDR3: CSATRQGDNEKLFF

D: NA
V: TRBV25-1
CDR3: CASNGIWGAPRPQHF

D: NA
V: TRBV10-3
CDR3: CAISESPERTGELFF

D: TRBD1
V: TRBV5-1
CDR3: CASSARGPYEQYF

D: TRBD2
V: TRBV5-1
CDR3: CASSGVTSGAPIEQFF